A single sample is the source of the 18 T cell receptor beta chains below, sequenced in a study of CD8+CD57+ T cells in acquired aplastic anemia. Genomic DNA constituted the template upon which TCR beta VDJ and CDR3 profiling was performed. Via MiXCR, TCRdb re-called the reads, giving one row per CDR3 protein. The table records around 64,000 distinct CDR3 sequences, about 50% of them present only once. Sequenced sample: sorted CD4+, CD8+, or CD8+CD57+ T cells (not recorded which) from PBMCs. The receptors were gathered from a human donor in good health, serving as a control.

This clonotype has more than one count but fewer than ten. The chain combines TRBV19 with TRBJ2-5; the match to TRBD2 covers 7 bases. Germline lookup yields CDR1 LNHDA and CDR2 SQIVND (reference sequence). The CDR3 has 15 amino acids. Trimming cost V 3 bases and J 1 base; bases outside gene matches: 5. CDR3 sequence: CASSMAVAGQETQYF. The CDR3 nucleotides are TGTGCCAGTAGTATGGCCGTAGCGGGCCAAGAGACCCAGTACTTC. The full variable domain, its missing parts supplied by reference TRBV19 and TRBJ2-5, is DGGITQSPKYLFRKEGQNVTLSCEQNLNHDAMYWYRQDPGQGLRLIYYSQIVNDFQKGDIAEGYSVSREKKESFPLTVTSAQKNPTAFYLCASSMAVAGQETQYFGPGTRLLVL.

The chain recombines TRBV25-1 with TRBJ1-3; tentative D call: TRBD1 (6 bases). The CDR3 runs to 14 residues. V gave up 4 bases and J gave up 1 base, with 8 bases separating them. CDR1 and CDR2 from the germline V gene are MGHDK and SYGVNS. The DNA of the CDR3 is TGTGCCAGCAGTGCAGGGGCTTCTGGAAACACCATATATTTT. It is translated as CASSAGASGNTIYF.

This chain connects TRBV19 to TRBJ2-6; TRBD1 matches 7 bases. The CDR3 totals 15 residues. Trimming cost V 5 bases and J 2 bases; bases outside gene matches: 3. CDR1 LNHDA and CDR2 SQIVND come from the germline V gene (reference sequence). CDR3 in amino acids: CASSPDRAGANVLTF. The CDR3 DNA is TGTGCCAGTAGTCCAGACAGGGCTGGGGCCAACGTCCTGACTTTC. The full variable domain, its missing parts supplied by reference TRBV19 and TRBJ2-6, is DGGITQSPKYLFRKEGQNVTLSCEQNLNHDAMYWYRQDPGQGLRLIYYSQIVNDFQKGDIAEGYSVSREKKESFPLTVTSAQKNPTAFYLCASSPDRAGANVLTFGAGSRLTVL.

This clonotype was counted at least ten times. This rearrangement joins TRBV7-9 to TRBJ2-1; 8 nucleotides agree with TRBD2. The length of the CDR3 is 15 residues. The ends lost 4 bases at V and 6 bases at J; junction bases unmatched: 8. Germline CDR1 reads SEHNR; CDR2 reads FQNEAQ (reference sequence). For the CDR3, the DNA is TGTGCCAGCAGCTCTCTCGCGGGAGGAGGCAATGAGCAGTTCTTC. Residues: CASSSLAGGGNEQFF.

This chain's CDR3 is CSVKNGQGGETQYF. The CDR3 DNA reads as TGCAGCGTGAAAAATGGACAGGGCGGAGAGACCCAGTACTTC. The chain is built from TRBV29-1 and TRBJ2-7, with 8 bases matching TRBD1. With the DNA end fitting TRBJ2-5 better, the J assignment may be wrong. Germline V lookup: CDR1 SQVTM, CDR2 ANQGSEA. This CDR3 is built from 14 residues.

Notes on this clonotype: The germline gene is not matched at one end of the junction; a read error may be the cause. The genes are TRBV19 and TRBJ2-1; D unclear. Looked up from germline, CDR1 is LNHDA and CDR2 is SQIVND (reference sequence). The CDR3 extends over 16 amino acids. The CDR3 coding sequence is TGTGCCAGCAGTACCCCGCTCCTATTCCATAACAATGAGCAGCTCTTC. Amino acid sequence: CASSTPLLFHNNEQLF.

The CDR3 nucleotides read TGTGCCACCGGGGCCCTGTCGACACCTTCCCAAGAGACCCAGTACTTC. Translated, it gives CATGALSTPSQETQYF. The V gene is TRBV24-1, the J gene TRBJ2-5; perhaps TRBD1 as D (5 bases). The CDR3 spans 16 residues. Germline values: CDR1 KGHDR, CDR2 SFDVKD. Trimming shortened V by 9 bases and J by 1 base, and 20 bases separated the two germline ends.

This clonotype has ten or more counts. The gene calls are TRBV5-1 and TRBJ2-2, with 11 bases fitting TRBD1. The germline V gene encodes CDR1 SGHRS and CDR2 YFSETQ. V was clipped by 0 bases and J by 4 bases; unmatched bases: 5. This CDR3 region has 17 residues. This CDR3 reads CASSLVGQGAGTGELFF. In nucleotides, the CDR3 is TGCGCCAGCAGCTTGGTTGGACAGGGGGCTGGCACCGGGGAGCTGTTTTTT.

The chain employs TRBV24-1 and TRBJ2-3; 11 bases are a match to TRBD2. Unmatched junction bases numbered 2, after V lost 4 bases and J lost 0 bases. The CDR3 extends over 16 amino acids. Germline loops: CDR1 KGHDR, CDR2 SFDVKD. The CDR3 nucleotides read TGTGCCACCAGTGACCGGACTAGCGGGAGCACAGATACGCAGTATTTT. Protein: CATSDRTSGSTDTQYF.

The chain joins TRBV10-1 to TRBJ2-1; 8 bases agree with TRBD2. Trimming took 6 bases from V and 4 from J; bases not matched to a gene: 5. CDR3 length equals 14 residues. Germline-derived CDR1 and CDR2 are WNHNN and SYGVQD (reference sequence). Written as DNA, the CDR3 is TGCGCCAGCAGCGTAGCGGGGCGATACAATGAGCAGTTCTTC. Its translation: CASSVAGRYNEQFF.

The chain links TRBV18 to TRBJ2-5; TRBD2 agrees at 9 bases. There are 15 residues in the CDR3. V lost 3 bases and J lost 2; bases outside the gene matches: 4. Germline CDR1 reads KGHSH; CDR2 reads LQKENI. The CDR3 protein is CASSPSAGGQETQYF. The CDR3, as DNA: TGTGCCAGCTCACCCTCAGCGGGGGGACAAGAGACCCAGTACTTC.

The J gene is TRBJ2-3, the V gene TRBV15; D perhaps matches TRBD2 (6 bases). The CDR3 is made up of 15 amino acids. Trimming pared 2 bases from V and 2 bases from J, leaving 11 bases between. CDR1 and CDR2 (germline): LNHNV, YYDKDF (reference sequence). CDR3 sequence (DNA): TGTGCCACCAGCAGACGGGAGTTAGACACAGATACGCAGTATTTT. Amino acid sequence: CATSRRELDTDTQYF.

The J gene is TRBJ1-2, the V gene TRBV29-1, with 8 positions matching TRBD1. CDR1 is SQVTM and CDR2 is ANQGSEA in the germline V gene. The trim removed 6 bases at V and 6 bases at J, leaving 3 bases unmatched. The CDR3 sequence is 11 residues long. The CDR3 nucleotides read TGCAGCGTCAGGGACAGGAATGGCTACACCTTC. It translates to CSVRDRNGYTF.

The chain recombines TRBV29-1 with TRBJ2-7; 8 nucleotides line up with TRBD2. Germline V gene data show CDR1 as SQVTM and CDR2 as ANQGSEA. The CDR3 is made up of 15 amino acids. V shed 1 base and J 2 bases; nucleotides not matched to a gene: 7. The CDR3 loop reads CSVEGVRGVAYEQYF. CDR3 in DNA: TGCAGCGTTGAAGGCGTGCGGGGGGTCGCCTACGAGCAGTACTTC.

This clonotype occurred many times. This rearrangement joins TRBV5-1 to TRBJ1-1; D unresolved. There are 15 residues in the CDR3. The V and J ends lost 4 bases and 5 bases respectively, with 18 bases between them. Germline loops: CDR1 SGHRS, CDR2 YFSETQ. CDR3 DNA sequence: TGCGCCAGCAGCACGGGAGAAAGCGCGGCAACTGAAGCTTTCTTT. Its protein product is CASSTGESAATEAFF.

This clonotype has a count of ten or more. The chain employs TRBV5-4 and TRBJ2-7; 10 bases align to TRBD2. Losses at the gene ends were 0 bases for V and 3 bases for J; bases not matched to a gene: 3. Germline CDR1 SGHNT, CDR2 YYREEE (reference sequence). CDR3 size: 15 residues. The CDR3 DNA reads TGTGCCAGCAGCTTGGAACTAGCGGGACTCTACGAGCAGTACTTC. It yields the protein CASSLELAGLYEQYF.

As concerns this clonotype: Mismatch with germline at one junction end may stem from a read error. The CDR3 nucleotides are TGTGCCAGCAGCCAAGGGAAGCTCACCGGGGAGCTGTACTTC. This gives the protein CASSQGKLTGELYF. V is TRBV7-9 and J is TRBJ2-7; tentative D call: TRBD2 (5 bases). Per germline, CDR1 SEHNR and CDR2 FQNEAQ (reference sequence). The CDR3 contains 14 residues.

This clonotype was counted many times. The rearrangement links TRBV9 to TRBJ1-3, with 8 bases aligning to TRBD1. This CDR3 contains 16 residues. The germline CDR1 and CDR2 sequences are SGDLS and YYNGEE. Germline trimming cut 2 bases from V and 4 bases from J; bases unmatched to any gene: 8. The CDR3 region has the DNA TGTGCCAGCAGCGTTTCGGACAGGGCCTCAGGAAACACCATATATTTT. The encoded protein is CASSVSDRASGNTIYF.